The present entry profiles one T cell receptor beta chain with its context. These data are taken from a study of cytomegalovirus exposure and HLA in healthy donors. The CDR3 sequence is 13 residues long. V dropped 6 bases and J dropped 8; count of bases not matched to a gene: 6. Germline V gives CDR1 SNHLY, CDR2 FYNNEI. Researchers ran the PCR with 60 Vbeta and 13 Jbeta primers. Profiling relied on immunoSEQ multiplex PCR, and the TCRdb table lists in-frame clones only, not all of them. The sample has 150,000 to 200,000 clones; roughly four fifths are singletons. The receptor comes from a woman aged 25 to 45 in good health and CMV-seropositive. Source material: PBMCs. The rearrangement joins TRBV2 to TRBJ1-1; TRBD1 aligns across 10 bases. CDR3 coding DNA: TGTGCCAGCAGCGGGACAGGGGCCGTCGAAGCTTTCTTT. Translated, it gives CASSGTGAVEAFF.